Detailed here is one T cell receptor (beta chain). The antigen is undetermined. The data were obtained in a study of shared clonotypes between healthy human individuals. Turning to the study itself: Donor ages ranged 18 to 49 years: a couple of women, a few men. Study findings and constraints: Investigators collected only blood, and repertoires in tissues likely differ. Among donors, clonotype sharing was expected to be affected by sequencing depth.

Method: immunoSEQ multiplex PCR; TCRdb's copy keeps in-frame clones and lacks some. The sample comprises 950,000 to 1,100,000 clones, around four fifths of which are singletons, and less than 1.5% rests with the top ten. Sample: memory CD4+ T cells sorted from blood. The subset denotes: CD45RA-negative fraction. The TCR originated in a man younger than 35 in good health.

CDR3 DNA sequence: TGTGCCAGCAGTTACCAAGGAACTCAGGGTGGCTACACCTTC. The encoded protein is CASSYQGTQGGYTF. V usage is TRBV6-5 and J usage is TRBJ1-2; maybe TRBD1 (5 bases). CDR1 and CDR2 (germline): MNHEY, SVGAGI. Trimming took 2 bases from V and 7 from J, leaving 14 bases between them. This CDR3 region has 14 residues.